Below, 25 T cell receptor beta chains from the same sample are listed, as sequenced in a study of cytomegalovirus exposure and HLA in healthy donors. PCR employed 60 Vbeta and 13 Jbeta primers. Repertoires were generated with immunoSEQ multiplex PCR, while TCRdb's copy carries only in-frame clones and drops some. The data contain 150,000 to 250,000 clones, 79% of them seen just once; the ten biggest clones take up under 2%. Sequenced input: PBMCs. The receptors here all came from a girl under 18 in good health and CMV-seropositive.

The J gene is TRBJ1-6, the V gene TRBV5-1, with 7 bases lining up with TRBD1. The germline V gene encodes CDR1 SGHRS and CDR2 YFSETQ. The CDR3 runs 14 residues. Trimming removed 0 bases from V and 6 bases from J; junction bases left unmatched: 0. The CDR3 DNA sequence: TGCGCCAGCAGCTTGGGGACAGGTAATTCACCCCTCCACTTT. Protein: CASSLGTGNSPLHF.

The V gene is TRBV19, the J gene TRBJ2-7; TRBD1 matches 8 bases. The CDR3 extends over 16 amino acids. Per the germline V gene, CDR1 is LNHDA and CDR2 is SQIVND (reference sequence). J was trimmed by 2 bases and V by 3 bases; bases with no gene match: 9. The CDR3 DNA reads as TGTGCCAGTAGTATCGGTAGGACAGGGATCCCCTACGAGCAGTACTTC. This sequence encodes CASSIGRTGIPYEQYF.

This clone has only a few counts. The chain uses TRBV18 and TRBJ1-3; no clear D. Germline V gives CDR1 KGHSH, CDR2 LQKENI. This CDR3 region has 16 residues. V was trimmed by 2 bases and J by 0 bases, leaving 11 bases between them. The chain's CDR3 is CASSPSQAISGNTIYF. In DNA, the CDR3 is TGTGCCAGCTCACCAAGCCAGGCCATCTCTGGAAACACCATATATTTT.

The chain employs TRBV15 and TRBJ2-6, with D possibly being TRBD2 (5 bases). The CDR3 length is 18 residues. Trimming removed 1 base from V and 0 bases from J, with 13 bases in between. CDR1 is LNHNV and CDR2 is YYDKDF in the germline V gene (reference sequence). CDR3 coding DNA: TGTGCCACCAGCAGAGGGGTTAGCGCGAGCTCTGGGGCCAACGTCCTGACTTTC. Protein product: CATSRGVSASSGANVLTF.

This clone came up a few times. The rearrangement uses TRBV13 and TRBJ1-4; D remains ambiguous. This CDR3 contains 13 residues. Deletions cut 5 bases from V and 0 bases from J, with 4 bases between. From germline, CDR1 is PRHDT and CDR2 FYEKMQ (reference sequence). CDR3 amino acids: CASSTATNEKLFF. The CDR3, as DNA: TGTGCCAGCAGCACAGCAACTAATGAAAAACTGTTTTTT.

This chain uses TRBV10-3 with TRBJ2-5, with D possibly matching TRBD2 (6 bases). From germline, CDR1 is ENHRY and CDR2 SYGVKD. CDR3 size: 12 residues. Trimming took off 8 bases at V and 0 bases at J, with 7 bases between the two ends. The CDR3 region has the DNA TGTGCCATCGCGGGGTACCAAGAGACCCAGTACTTC. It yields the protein CAIAGYQETQYF.

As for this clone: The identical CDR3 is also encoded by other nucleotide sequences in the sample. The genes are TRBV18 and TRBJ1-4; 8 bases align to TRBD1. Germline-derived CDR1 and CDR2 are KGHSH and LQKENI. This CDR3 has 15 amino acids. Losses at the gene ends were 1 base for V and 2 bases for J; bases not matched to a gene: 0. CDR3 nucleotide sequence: TGTGCCAGCTCACCACGACAGGGGACTAATGAAAAACTGTTTTTT. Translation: CASSPRQGTNEKLFF.

DNA of the CDR3: TGTGCCAGCAGCTTCGCCAGCTCCTACGAGCAGTACTTC. Translating it yields CASSFASSYEQYF. V is TRBV7-9 and J is TRBJ2-7, with D unresolved. There are 13 residues in the CDR3. The germline V gene has CDR1 SEHNR and CDR2 FQNEAQ (reference sequence). The germline V and J ends were trimmed by 3 bases and 0 bases, with 6 bases remaining between them.

CDR3 bases: TGTGCCAGCAGCGAAGGGCCAGGGAATTCACCCCTCCACTTT. Its protein product is CASSEGPGNSPLHF. The J gene is TRBJ1-6, the V gene TRBV6-5; tentatively, D is TRBD1 (5 bases). The CDR3 totals 14 residues. V shed 6 bases and J shed 7 bases, with 13 bases lying between them. Germline V CDR1 and CDR2: MNHEY, SVGAGI.

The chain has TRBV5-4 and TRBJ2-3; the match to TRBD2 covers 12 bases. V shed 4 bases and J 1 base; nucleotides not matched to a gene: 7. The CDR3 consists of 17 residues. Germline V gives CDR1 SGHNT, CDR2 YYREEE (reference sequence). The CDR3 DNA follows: TGTGCCAGCAGCGCGGGACTAGCGGGCTTGGGCACAGATACGCAGTATTTT. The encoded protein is CASSAGLAGLGTDTQYF.

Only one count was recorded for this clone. The CDR3 reads CASSSGQGTPTQETQYF. Here the CDR3 DNA reads TGCGCCAGCAGCTCGGGACAGGGAACCCCTACACAAGAGACCCAGTACTTC. The rearrangement joins TRBV5-1 to TRBJ2-5; 9 nucleotides agree with TRBD1. This CDR3 is built from 17 residues. Germline V gene data show CDR1 as SGHRS and CDR2 as YFSETQ. With 3 bases clipped from V and 2 bases from J, the junction kept 11 bases outside the gene matches. The complete variable domain, with remaining parts taken from reference TRBV5-1 and TRBJ2-5, reads KAGVTQTPRYLIKTRGQQVTLSCSPISGHRSVSWYQQTPGQGLQFLFEYFSETQRNKGNFPGRFSGRQFSNSRSEMNVSTLELGDSALYLCASSSGQGTPTQETQYFGPGTRLLVL.

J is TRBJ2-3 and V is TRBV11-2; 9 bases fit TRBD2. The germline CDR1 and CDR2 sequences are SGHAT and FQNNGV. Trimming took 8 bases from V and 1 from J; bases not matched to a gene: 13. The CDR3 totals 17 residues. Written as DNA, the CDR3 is TGTGCCAGCCTTTCGGCTAGCGGGGCCACACGCACAGATACGCAGTATTTT. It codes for CASLSASGATRTDTQYF.

The CDR3 sequence: CSAQTGRLGEQYF. The DNA of the CDR3 is TGCAGCGCACAGACAGGGAGATTGGGCGAGCAGTACTTC. The chain carries TRBV29-1 and TRBJ2-7; 7 nucleotides agree with TRBD1. The CDR3 spans 13 residues. The germline CDR1 and CDR2 sequences are SQVTM and ANQGSEA. V shed 7 bases and J 6 bases; nucleotides not matched to a gene: 12.

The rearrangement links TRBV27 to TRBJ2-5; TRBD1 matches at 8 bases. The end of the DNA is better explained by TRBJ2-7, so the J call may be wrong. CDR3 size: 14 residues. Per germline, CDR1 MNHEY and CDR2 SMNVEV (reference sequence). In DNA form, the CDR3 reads TGTGCCAGCATCCACCAGGGGGCCCTCTACGAGCAGTACTTC. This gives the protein CASIHQGALYEQYF.

The CDR3 loop reads CATSSEGSANTGELFF. The CDR3 DNA follows: TGTGCCACCAGCAGCGAGGGTTCCGCGAACACCGGGGAGCTGTTTTTT. The chain employs TRBV15 and TRBJ2-2; a weak D match, TRBD2 (5 bases). From germline, CDR1 is LNHNV and CDR2 YYDKDF (reference sequence). The V and J ends lost 3 bases and 0 bases respectively, with 11 bases between them. The CDR3 covers 16 residues. Using reference TRBV15 and TRBJ2-2 for the parts outside the CDR3, the full variable domain is DAMVIQNPRYQVTQFGKPVTLSCSQTLNHNVMYWYQQKSSQAPKLLFHYYDKDFNNEADTPDNFQSRRPNTSFCFLDIRSPGLGDTAMYLCATSSEGSANTGELFFGEGSRLTVL.

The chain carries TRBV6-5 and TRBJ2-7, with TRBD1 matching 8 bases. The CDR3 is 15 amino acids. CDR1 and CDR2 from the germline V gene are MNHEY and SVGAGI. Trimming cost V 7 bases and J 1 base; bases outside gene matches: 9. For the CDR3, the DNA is TGTGCCAGCAATTTATACAGGGGGTCGTCCTACGAGCAGTACTTC. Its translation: CASNLYRGSSYEQYF.

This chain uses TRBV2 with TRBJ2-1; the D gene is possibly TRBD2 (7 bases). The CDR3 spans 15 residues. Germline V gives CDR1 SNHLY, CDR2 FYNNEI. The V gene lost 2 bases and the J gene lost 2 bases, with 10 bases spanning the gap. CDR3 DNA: TGTGCCAGCAGTGAATGGGGGGGCCCCTACAATGAGCAGTTCTTC. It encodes CASSEWGGPYNEQFF. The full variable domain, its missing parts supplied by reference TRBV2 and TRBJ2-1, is EPEVTQTPSHQVTQMGQEVILRCVPISNHLYFYWYRQILGQKVEFLVSFYNNEISEKSEIFDDQFSVERPDGSNFTLKIRSTKLEDSAMYFCASSEWGGPYNEQFFGPGTRLTVL.

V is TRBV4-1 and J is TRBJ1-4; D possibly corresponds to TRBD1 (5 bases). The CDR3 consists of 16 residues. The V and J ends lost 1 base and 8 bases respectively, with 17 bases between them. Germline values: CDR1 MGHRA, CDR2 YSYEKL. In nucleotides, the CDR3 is TGCGCCAGCAGCCAAGGCGGATGGGGCATAGGGGAAAAACTGTTTTTT. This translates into CASSQGGWGIGEKLFF.

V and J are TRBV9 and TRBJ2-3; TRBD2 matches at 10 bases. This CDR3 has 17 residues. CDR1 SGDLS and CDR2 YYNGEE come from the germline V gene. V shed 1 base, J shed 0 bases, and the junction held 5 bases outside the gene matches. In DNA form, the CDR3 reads TGTGCCAGCAGCGTAAGGACTAGCGGCTTTAGCACAGATACGCAGTATTTT. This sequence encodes CASSVRTSGFSTDTQYF.

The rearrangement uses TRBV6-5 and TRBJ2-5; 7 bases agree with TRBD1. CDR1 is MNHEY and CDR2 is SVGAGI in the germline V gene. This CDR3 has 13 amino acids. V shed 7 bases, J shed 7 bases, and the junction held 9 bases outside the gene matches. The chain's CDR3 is CASTPGPGGTQYF. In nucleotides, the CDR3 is TGTGCCAGCACCCCGGGACCAGGGGGGACCCAGTACTTC.

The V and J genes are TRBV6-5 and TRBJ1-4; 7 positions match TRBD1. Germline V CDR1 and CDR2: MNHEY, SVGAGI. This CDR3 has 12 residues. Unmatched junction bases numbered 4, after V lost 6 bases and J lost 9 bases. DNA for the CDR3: TGTGCCAGCAGGACAGGGAAGAAAAAACTGTTTTTT. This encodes CASRTGKKKLFF.

CDR3 amino acids: CASSQEGDRGLGTEAFF. CDR3 coding DNA: TGTGCCAGCAGCCAAGAAGGGGACAGGGGGCTGGGCACTGAAGCTTTCTTT. This chain joins TRBV14 and TRBJ1-1; 12 bases align to TRBD1. From germline, CDR1 is SGHDN and CDR2 FVKESK. The CDR3 length is 17 residues. V dropped 0 bases and J dropped 4; count of bases not matched to a gene: 6.

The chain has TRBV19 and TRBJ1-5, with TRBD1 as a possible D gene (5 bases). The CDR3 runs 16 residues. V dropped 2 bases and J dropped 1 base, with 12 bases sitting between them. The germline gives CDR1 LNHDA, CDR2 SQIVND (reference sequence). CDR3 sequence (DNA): TGTGCCAGTAGTATAAGACAGCTCTTAAGCAATCAGCCCCAGCATTTT. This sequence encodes CASSIRQLLSNQPQHF.

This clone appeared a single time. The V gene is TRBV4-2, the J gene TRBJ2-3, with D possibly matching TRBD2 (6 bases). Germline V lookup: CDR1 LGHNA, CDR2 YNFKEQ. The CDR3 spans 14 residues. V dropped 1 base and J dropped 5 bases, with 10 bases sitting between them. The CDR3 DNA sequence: TGTGCCAGCAGCCAAGGGGGACTCATAGATACGCAGTATTTT. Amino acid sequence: CASSQGGLIDTQYF.

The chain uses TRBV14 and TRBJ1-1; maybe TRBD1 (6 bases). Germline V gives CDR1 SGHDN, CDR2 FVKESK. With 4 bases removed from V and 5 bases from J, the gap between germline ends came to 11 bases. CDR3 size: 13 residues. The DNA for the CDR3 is TGTGCCAGCAGCCTAACCACAGGGACTGAAGCTTTCTTT. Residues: CASSLTTGTEAFF.